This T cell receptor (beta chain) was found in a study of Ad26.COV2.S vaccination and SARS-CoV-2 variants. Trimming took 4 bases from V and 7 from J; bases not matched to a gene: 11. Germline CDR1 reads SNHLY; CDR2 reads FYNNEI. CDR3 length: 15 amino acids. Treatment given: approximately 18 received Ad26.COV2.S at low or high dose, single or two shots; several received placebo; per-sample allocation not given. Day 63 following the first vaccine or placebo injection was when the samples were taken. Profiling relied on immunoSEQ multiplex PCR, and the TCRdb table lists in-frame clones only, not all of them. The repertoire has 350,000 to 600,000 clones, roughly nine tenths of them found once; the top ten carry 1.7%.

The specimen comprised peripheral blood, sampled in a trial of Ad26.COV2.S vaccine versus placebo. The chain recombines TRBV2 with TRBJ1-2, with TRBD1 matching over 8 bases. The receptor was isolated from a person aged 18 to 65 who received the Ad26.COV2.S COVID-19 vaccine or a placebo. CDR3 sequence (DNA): TGTGCCAGCAGTGTTATAACCGGGACAGGTGGTGGCTACACCTTC. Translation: CASSVITGTGGGYTF. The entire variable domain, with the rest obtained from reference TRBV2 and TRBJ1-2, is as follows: EPEVTQTPSHQVTQMGQEVILRCVPISNHLYFYWYRQILGQKVEFLVSFYNNEISEKSEIFDDQFSVERPDGSNFTLKIRSTKLEDSAMYFCASSVITGTGGGYTFGSGTRLTVV.